The entry that follows covers one T cell receptor (beta chain) sequence. The antigen it binds to is not known. Base qualities are not at hand, and no much larger clone is one base apart. The sample comes from a study of blood T cell repertoires in COVID-19 (dated by TCRdb to 2019 to 2021). About the full investigation: Samples from collaborators originated in the United States, Italy and Spain and spanned both the acute and convalescent phases of COVID-19. The prospective study material was composed of cDNA or gDNA derived from T cells, B-cell-depleted T cells, or PBMCs. Deeply sampled blood TCRbeta repertoires from subjects exposed to, actively infected with, or recovered from COVID-19 were included in the dataset. A freely available public database, intended as a resource for researchers studying the immune response to SARS-CoV-2, is where the repertoires were released. The samples were drawn from two sources: the first 160 participants of the ongoing ImmuneRACE study, and 1,000 to 1,500 subjects contributed by 6 global collaborators. Nearly every sample came with metadata listing a de-identified subject ID, COVID-19 status, age in years and sex. Where available, HLA class I and class II types were taken from metadata supplied by the sample provider and were not determined by assay-based typing.

TCRbeta CDR3 regions were amplified from genomic DNA using the immunoSEQ Assay, a bias-controlled multiplex PCR. The original methods were these. The number of nucleated cells in each sample was estimated by amplification of reference gene primers within the assay. To quantify the absolute abundance of each unique TCRbeta CDR3 rearrangement, sequence reads were collapsed and filtered. Productive Simpson clonality was computed per sample as the square root of Simpson's diversity index over productive rearrangements. What TCRdb holds here is the immuneACCESS table cut down to in-frame rearrangements. Part of the clones is not present; checked against another copy, under half of the missing clones reflect an unresolved V gene, and the others are unexplained. The V and J calls and the clone size are those of that table, but D and trimming were determined from the DNA. This sample holds roughly 60,000 clones; about nine tenths were observed only once. The top ten clonotypes cover over 8% of the sample.

V is cut by 2 bases and J by 3 bases, and the space between the germline ends is 5 bases. Inclusive of the bounding cysteine and phenylalanine, the CDR3 is 12 residues long. The DNA shown is the 36-base CDR3, in frame from base 1. CDR1 and CDR2 are read off the germline V gene (reference sequence) as GTSNPN and SVGIG. Study-wide findings and limitations: How much clinical and demographic metadata was included differed by source and by participant, and the metadata was provided uncurated.

Whole blood was collected in K2EDTA tubes by collaborating institutions according to the institutions' own protocols. For TCRbeta analysis, collaborators shipped samples as frozen whole blood, isolated PBMCs, or DNA extracted from either of those sample types. The sequencing input was peripheral blood. This TCR was recovered from an elderly woman with active COVID-19. Rearrangement joined TRBV30 to TRBJ2-1; a confident D gene designation cannot be given. The CDR3 reads CAWSLSYNEQFF. The sequence in DNA is TGTGCCTGGAGTTTGAGCTACAATGAGCAGTTCTTC.